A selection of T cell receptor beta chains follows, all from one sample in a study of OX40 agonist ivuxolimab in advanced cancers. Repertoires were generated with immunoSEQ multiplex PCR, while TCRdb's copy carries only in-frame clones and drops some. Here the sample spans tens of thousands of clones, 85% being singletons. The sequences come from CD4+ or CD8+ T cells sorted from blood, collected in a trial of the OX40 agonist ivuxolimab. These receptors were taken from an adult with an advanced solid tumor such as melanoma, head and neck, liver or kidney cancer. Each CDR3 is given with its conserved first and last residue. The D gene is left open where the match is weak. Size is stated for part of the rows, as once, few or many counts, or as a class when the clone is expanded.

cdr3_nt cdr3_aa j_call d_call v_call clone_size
TGTGCCAGCAGCTCCACGACTGAAGCTTTCTTT CASSSTTEAFF TRBJ1-1 . TRBV28 once
TGTGCCAGCAGGGGTACTAGCAGATACACCGGGGAGCTGTTTTTT CASRGTSRYTGELFF TRBJ2-2 . TRBV27 .
TGTGCCAGCAGCCAAGGTCGGGGGATCTCCTACAATGAGCAGTTCTTC CASSQGRGISYNEQFF TRBJ2-1 . TRBV11-3 .
TGTGCCAGCAGTTTAGGAATAGATACGCAGTATTTT CASSLGIDTQYF TRBJ2-3 . TRBV28 .
TGTGCCAGCGGGGCCAGAACTAACAATGAGCAGTTCTTC CASGARTNNEQFF TRBJ2-1 . TRBV28 .
TGCGCCAGCTATCTCAGGGGTACGGCTAATGAAAAACTGTTTTTT CASYLRGTANEKLFF TRBJ1-4 . TRBV10-1 once
TGTGCCAGCAGCTTGTCTGGACGCCTACTTTACAATGAGCAGTTCTTC CASSLSGRLLYNEQFF TRBJ2-1 . TRBV5-8 .
TGTGCCAGTAGCCAGGGACAGGGCGACGGAGAGACCCAGTACTTC CASSQGQGDGETQYF TRBJ2-5 TRBD1 TRBV19 .
TGTGCCAGCAGTTACGTGAGCGGGAGATCTGGGGAGCAGTACTTC CASSYVSGRSGEQYF TRBJ2-7 TRBD2 TRBV6-5 .
TGTGCCAGCTCACCTCGGGACCTAAACTATGGCTACACCTTC CASSPRDLNYGYTF TRBJ1-2 . TRBV18 .
TGTGCCAGCAGCGCCCTGACTAGCACGAATGAGCAGTTCTTC CASSALTSTNEQFF TRBJ2-1 TRBD2 TRBV9 .
TGTGCCAGCAGCGCTGGGACAGGGAACACTGAAGCTTTCTTT CASSAGTGNTEAFF TRBJ1-1 TRBD1 TRBV9 .
TGTGCCAGCAGCCAAAGAGGGGGCGGGAATGAGCAGTTCTTC CASSQRGGGNEQFF TRBJ2-1 TRBD1 TRBV7-9 few
TGTGCCAGCAGAGTTACAACTAATGAAAAACTGTTTTTT CASRVTTNEKLFF TRBJ1-4 . TRBV6-1 .
TGTGCCACCAGCAGAGGGGGGCTGGGAGAGCAGTACTTC CATSRGGLGEQYF TRBJ2-7 . TRBV15 .
TGTGCCAGTAGTACGGGTTTCGATGGCTACACCTTC CASSTGFDGYTF TRBJ1-2 . TRBV19 .
TGTGCCAGCAGCTTATTCGCGAGCGGGAGGGCCTATACGCAGTATTTT CASSLFASGRAYTQYF TRBJ2-3 TRBD2 TRBV7-2 once
TGTGCCAGCAGTCGGACGGCCTATGGCTACACCTTC CASSRTAYGYTF TRBJ1-2 . TRBV28 .
TGTGCCAGCAAAGGGCGGGAGGGATGGACCGGGGAGCTGTTTTTT CASKGREGWTGELFF TRBJ2-2 TRBD2 TRBV2 .
TGTGCCAGCTCACCTCTGAGGGACAGGGGAAGCGAGCAGTACTTC CASSPLRDRGSEQYF TRBJ2-7 TRBD1 TRBV18 .
TGTGCCAGCAGCTACGACTTGGGGGGTTCTGGAAACACCATATATTTT CASSYDLGGSGNTIYF TRBJ1-3 . TRBV5-4 .
TGTGCCAGCAGCTTGCGAGAGGGTAACACCGGGGAGCTGTTTTTT CASSLREGNTGELFF TRBJ2-2 . TRBV11-1 .
TGTGCCAGCAGGCCGGGAACACAATATCAGCCCCAGCATTTT CASRPGTQYQPQHF TRBJ1-5 . TRBV27 .
TGTGCCAGCTCACCACAGACTAGCGGGAGCCACGAGCAGTACTTC CASSPQTSGSHEQYF TRBJ2-7 TRBD2 TRBV18 few
TGCGCCAGCAGCTTGGCTAGCGGGAGGGTCGGGGAGCAGTTCTTC CASSLASGRVGEQFF TRBJ2-1 TRBD2 TRBV5-1 .
TGTGCCAGCAGCCAACCGACTGGGGTCGGGGAGCTGTTTTTT CASSQPTGVGELFF TRBJ2-2 . TRBV7-8 .
TGCGCCAGCAGCACTGGATCGCTAGCGGGAGGCACAGATACGCAGTATTTT CASSTGSLAGGTDTQYF TRBJ2-3 TRBD2 TRBV5-1 .
TGTGCCAGCAGCCCCGGGACTCATTTCTCCTACGAGCAGTACTTC CASSPGTHFSYEQYF TRBJ2-7 . TRBV5-5 once
TGCGCCAGCAGGGCCGCTGAGCGGGGTTCCTACGAGCAGTACTTC CASRAAERGSYEQYF TRBJ2-7 TRBD2 TRBV5-1 .
TGTGCCAGCAGCTCAAAGCGGGAGGAGACCCAGTACTTC CASSSKREETQYF TRBJ2-5 TRBD2 TRBV7-3 .
TGTGCCAGCAGCTTAATGGGGACTAGAGGATACAATGAGCAGTTCTTC CASSLMGTRGYNEQFF TRBJ2-1 TRBD2 TRBV11-2 .
TGTGCCAGCAGTTACCTAGCGGGAGGGGTCACAGATACGCAGTATTTT CASSYLAGGVTDTQYF TRBJ2-3 TRBD2 TRBV25-1 .
TGTGCCAGCAGCTTAGGTGTTTTGGGGACTAGCGGGGGGAGCTCCTACAATGAGCAGTTCTTC CASSLGVLGTSGGSSYNEQFF TRBJ2-1 TRBD2 TRBV7-8 .
TGTGCCAGCACAGGGGGCAGGGTAGGCTACACCTTC CASTGGRVGYTF TRBJ1-2 TRBD1 TRBV28 .
TGCGCCAGCAGCGGCCGGACAGGGCCGGGTGAAAAACTGTTTTTT CASSGRTGPGEKLFF TRBJ1-4 TRBD1 TRBV4-1 .
TGTGCCATCGCTGGGCAAGGGGCCTCCACAGATACGCAGTATTTT CAIAGQGASTDTQYF TRBJ2-3 . TRBV10-3 .
TGCGCCAGCAGTGACTCGAACGAATGGGGTGAGCAGTTCTTC CASSDSNEWGEQFF TRBJ2-1 . TRBV10-2 .
TGTGCCAGCAGCTTCCGTACGGGACTCTATAATTCACCCCTCCACTTT CASSFRTGLYNSPLHF TRBJ1-6 . TRBV5-6 .
TGTGCCTGGAGTGCCCTAGACTACGAGCAGTACTTC CAWSALDYEQYF TRBJ2-7 . TRBV30 few
TGTGCCAGCAGCGTAGCGGGGACGGACACTGAAGCTTTCTTT CASSVAGTDTEAFF TRBJ1-1 . TRBV9 .
TGCGCCAGCAGCTTCTCAGCGGGAGCGATCGATGAGCAGTTCTTC CASSFSAGAIDEQFF TRBJ2-1 TRBD2 TRBV5-1 .
TGTGCCAGTAGTCCCCAAGGAGTAGGTTCACCCCTCCACTTT CASSPQGVGSPLHF TRBJ1-6 . TRBV19 .
TGTGCCAGCAGCTCCCCGCCGCCCTACGAGCAGTACTTC CASSSPPPYEQYF TRBJ2-7 . TRBV6-5 few
TGTGCCAGCAGTATACTAGCATTAAGCACAGATACGCAGTATTTT CASSILALSTDTQYF TRBJ2-3 . TRBV28 .
TGTGCCAGTATGGGGACAGATGGTCAGCCCCAGCATTTT CASMGTDGQPQHF TRBJ1-5 TRBD1 TRBV19 .
TGTGCCAGCAGTGACAATTCGAGGGGACAGCCTTTTGGGCAGTACTTC CASSDNSRGQPFGQYF TRBJ2-7 TRBD1 TRBV25-1 .
TGTGCCTGGAGTGTCCCGAGACAGGGTTGGTACAGTGAAGCTTTCTTT CAWSVPRQGWYSEAFF TRBJ1-1 TRBD1 TRBV30 .
TGTGCCAGCAGCACCCCCCAGGGCACAGCGAACACCGGGGAGCTGTTTTTT CASSTPQGTANTGELFF TRBJ2-2 . TRBV7-2 few
TGTGCCAGCAGCTTAGCAGCCCCCCGGGACTACGCCTACGAGCAGTACTTC CASSLAAPRDYAYEQYF TRBJ2-7 TRBD2 TRBV7-6 few